Shown below are 11 T cell receptor beta chains from a single sample sequenced in a study of shared clonotypes between healthy human individuals. The assay was immunoSEQ multiplex PCR, and TCRdb's table has in-frame clones only and misses some. Of 450,000 to 600,000 clones listed, 75% to 85% are singletons. The sequenced sample was PBMCs. All receptors come from a woman in her forties in good health. Some clones in this sample may be carry-over from other donors' samples.

This chain joins TRBV7-6 and TRBJ2-2; tentatively, D is TRBD1 or TRBD2 (6 bases each). From germline, CDR1 is SGHVS and CDR2 FNYEAQ. CDR3 length equals 17 residues. The germline V and J ends were trimmed by 1 base and 1 base, with 13 bases remaining between them. The CDR3 sequence is CASSLVGGGGNTGELFF. The CDR3 DNA reads as TGTGCCAGCAGCTTAGTGGGGGGCGGCGGGAACACCGGGGAGCTGTTTTTT.

The chain carries TRBV5-1 and TRBJ2-7; possible D gene TRBD2, 6 bases. The V end lost 0 bases, the J end lost 3 bases, and 19 bases lay between the germline ends. CDR1 is SGHRS, CDR2 YFSETQ, per germline. CDR3 length: 17 amino acids. This chain's CDR3 is CASSLAWGGISRYEQYF. In DNA form, the CDR3 reads TGCGCCAGCAGCTTGGCTTGGGGAGGTATTAGCCGCTACGAGCAGTACTTC.

This clone has more than one count but fewer than ten. The chain joins TRBV7-2 to TRBJ2-2, with D uncertain. The V gene lost 0 bases and the J gene lost 2 bases, with 10 bases spanning the gap. Germline loops: CDR1 SGHTA, CDR2 FQGNSA. The CDR3 consists of 16 residues. The CDR3 DNA follows: TGTGCCAGCAGCTTAGCTCCGTCAGATAACACCGGGGAGCTGTTTTTT. It codes for CASSLAPSDNTGELFF.

V and J are TRBV5-6 and TRBJ2-3; 12 bases align to TRBD1. V was pared by 4 bases and J by 5 bases, with 8 bases of the junction left unmatched. CDR3 length: 16 residues. Germline CDR1 SGHDT, CDR2 YYEEEE. The CDR3 DNA reads TGTGCCAGCAGCACCCTGGGACAGGGGGCAGTAGATACGCAGTATTTT. This codes for CASSTLGQGAVDTQYF.

The V gene is TRBV7-3, the J gene TRBJ2-2; 14 nucleotides agree with TRBD2. The CDR3 spans 18 residues. Germline trimming cut 5 bases from V and 4 bases from J; bases unmatched to any gene: 9. Per the germline V gene, CDR1 is SGHTA and CDR2 is FQGTGA. CDR3 nucleotides: TGTGCCAGCAGCCCGACTAGCGGGAGGGCTTATGGCACCGGGGAGCTGTTTTTT. This translates into CASSPTSGRAYGTGELFF.

V and J are TRBV2 and TRBJ1-2; no definite D call. Trimming pared 2 bases from V and 8 bases from J, leaving 18 bases between. The CDR3 runs 15 residues. Germline assignment: CDR1 SNHLY and CDR2 FYNNEI. The CDR3: CASSEFLSSAGGYTF. CDR3 nucleotide sequence: TGTGCCAGCAGTGAATTTTTGTCCTCAGCGGGGGGCTACACCTTC.

CDR3 coding DNA: TGTGCCAGCAGCGTAGGCGGACAAACCGGGGAGCTGTTTTTT. Translating it yields CASSVGGQTGELFF. The chain has TRBV9 and TRBJ2-2, with D perhaps TRBD1 (5 bases). This CDR3 is built from 14 residues. Trimming cost V 0 bases and J 5 bases, with 8 bases left between them. Germline loops: CDR1 SGDLS, CDR2 YYNGEE. The full variable domain, in which reference TRBV9 and TRBJ2-2 provide the parts outside the CDR3, is DSGVTQTPKHLITATGQRVTLRCSPRSGDLSVYWYQQSLDQGLQFLIQYYNGEERAKGNILERFSAQQFPDLHSELNLSSLELGDSALYFCASSVGGQTGELFFGEGSRLTVL.

The chain couples TRBV29-1 to TRBJ2-1, with 9 bases identical to TRBD2. Germline loops: CDR1 SQVTM, CDR2 ANQGSEA. The CDR3 is made up of 13 amino acids. V trimming: 6 bases; J trimming: 1 base; junction bases outside the gene matches: 1. The CDR3 DNA reads as TGCAGCGTAACTAGCGGGTCCTACAATGAGCAGTTCTTC. Residues: CSVTSGSYNEQFF.

The V and J genes are TRBV25-1 and TRBJ1-6; D may be TRBD1 (5 bases). CDR1 and CDR2 from the germline V gene are MGHDK and SYGVNS. The CDR3 consists of 14 residues. V was shortened by 4 bases and J by 10 bases, with 14 bases between the two germline ends. The CDR3 DNA sequence: TGTGCCAGCAGTGCTACACGGGGGGAGTCACCCCTCCACTTT. Amino acids: CASSATRGESPLHF.

This clone occurred a few times. The chain employs TRBV28 and TRBJ1-5; D is perhaps TRBD1 (6 bases). CDR3 length: 15 residues. Trimming cost V 4 bases and J 6 bases, with 16 bases left between them. Germline loops: CDR1 MDHEN, CDR2 SYDVKM. CDR3 protein: CASSWGTGRGQPQHF. In nucleotides, the CDR3 is TGTGCCAGCAGTTGGGGAACAGGGCGCGGTCAGCCCCAGCATTTT.

This clone was observed a handful of times. This chain links TRBV28 with TRBJ2-5; TRBD2 matches 13 bases. This CDR3 is 18 amino acids long. The V and J ends lost 5 bases and 3 bases, in that order; junction bases with no gene match: 12. The germline V gene encodes CDR1 MDHEN and CDR2 SYDVKM. CDR3 sequence (DNA): TGTGCCAGCAGTCCCGGGACTAGCGGGAACTTTCCCGAAGAGACCCAGTACTTC. It specifies CASSPGTSGNFPEETQYF.